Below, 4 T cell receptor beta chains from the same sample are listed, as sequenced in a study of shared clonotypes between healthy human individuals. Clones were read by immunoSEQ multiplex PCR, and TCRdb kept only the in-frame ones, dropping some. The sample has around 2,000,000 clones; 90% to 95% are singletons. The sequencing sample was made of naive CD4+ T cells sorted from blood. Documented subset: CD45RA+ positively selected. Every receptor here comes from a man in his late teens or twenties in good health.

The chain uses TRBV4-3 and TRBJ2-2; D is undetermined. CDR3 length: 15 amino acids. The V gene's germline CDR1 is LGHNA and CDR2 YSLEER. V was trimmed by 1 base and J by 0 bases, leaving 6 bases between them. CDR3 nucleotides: TGCGCCAGCAGCCAAGGGTCATCGAACACCGGGGAGCTGTTTTTT. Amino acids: CASSQGSSNTGELFF.

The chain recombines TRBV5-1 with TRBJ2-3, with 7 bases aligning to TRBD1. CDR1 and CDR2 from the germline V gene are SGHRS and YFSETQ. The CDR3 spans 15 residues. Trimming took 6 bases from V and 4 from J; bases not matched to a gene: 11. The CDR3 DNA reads TGCGCCAGCATCCGATCACCGGGACAGCCAGATACGCAGTATTTT. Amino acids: CASIRSPGQPDTQYF.

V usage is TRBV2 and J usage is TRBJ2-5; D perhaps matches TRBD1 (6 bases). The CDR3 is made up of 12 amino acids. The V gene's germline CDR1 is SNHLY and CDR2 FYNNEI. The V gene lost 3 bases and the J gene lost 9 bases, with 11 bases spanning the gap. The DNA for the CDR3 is TGTGCCAGCAGTGACCCAAAGGGGGCCCAGTACTTC. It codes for CASSDPKGAQYF.

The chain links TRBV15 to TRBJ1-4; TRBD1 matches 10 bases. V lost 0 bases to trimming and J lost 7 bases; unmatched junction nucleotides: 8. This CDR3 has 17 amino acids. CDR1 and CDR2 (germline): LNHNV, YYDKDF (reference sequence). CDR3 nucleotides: TGTGCCACCAGCAGAGATTCTCGGACAGGGGGAGGTGAAAAACTGTTTTTT. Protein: CATSRDSRTGGGEKLFF. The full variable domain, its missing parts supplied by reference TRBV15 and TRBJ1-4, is DAMVIQNPRYQVTQFGKPVTLSCSQTLNHNVMYWYQQKSSQAPKLLFHYYDKDFNNEADTPDNFQSRRPNTSFCFLDIRSPGLGDTAMYLCATSRDSRTGGGEKLFFGSGTQLSVL.